These 14 T cell receptor beta chains were all obtained from the same sample, sequenced in a study of T cells in Graves' hyperthyroidism and ophthalmopathy. Authors of the study amplified TCR beta CDR3 regions from RNA transcripts. The primer set for the first-round RT-PCR of the TCR CDR3 was HTBI. TCRdb analysed the multiplex PCR reads with MiXCR anew, one entry per CDR3 protein. The sample has 600,000 to 750,000 distinct CDR3 sequences, 17% seen once; the top ten hold roughly a sixth. The sequenced sample consisted of blood. The source of these receptors is a man aged 50-59 years with Graves' hyperthyroidism.

The table lists this clonotype with many counts. The rearrangement joins TRBV9 to TRBJ1-2, with TRBD1 as a possible D gene (5 bases). CDR3 length: 13 amino acids. Per the germline V gene, CDR1 is SGDLS and CDR2 is YYNGEE. V gave up 2 bases and J gave up 4 bases, with 9 bases separating them. CDR3 region: CASSVGQGYGYTF. CDR3 sequence (DNA): TGTGCCAGCAGCGTCGGACAAGGCTATGGCTACACCTTC. The whole variable domain, filled in from reference TRBV9 and TRBJ1-2, reads DSGVTQTPKHLITATGQRVTLRCSPRSGDLSVYWYQQSLDQGLQFLIQYYNGEERAKGNILERFSAQQFPDLHSELNLSSLELGDSALYFCASSVGQGYGYTFGSGTRLTVV.

This clonotype was recorded at least ten times. V and J are TRBV28 and TRBJ2-5, with D perhaps assigned TRBD1 or TRBD2 (6 bases each). The CDR3 covers 17 residues. The V and J ends lost 4 bases and 5 bases respectively, with 23 bases between them. Per the germline V gene, CDR1 is MDHEN and CDR2 is SYDVKM. The CDR3 DNA sequence: TGTGCCAGCAGTTCCCCACTGGGGGGCCTCTTTGGGGAGACCCAGTACTTC. Its translation: CASSSPLGGLFGETQYF.

This clonotype was detected many times. The chain joins TRBV6-1 to TRBJ2-5, with D perhaps matching TRBD1 (5 bases). Germline loops: CDR1 MNHNS, CDR2 SASEGT. The CDR3 runs 11 residues. V lost 10 bases, J lost 7 bases, and 13 bases lay in between. The CDR3 loop is CAISRERTQYF. CDR3 bases: TGTGCCATCTCCAGGGAAAGGACCCAGTACTTC.

In this sample, this clonotype turned up many times. V is TRBV28 and J is TRBJ2-7; unclear D gene. Germline V lookup: CDR1 MDHEN, CDR2 SYDVKM. CDR3 size: 14 residues. With 2 bases removed from V and 0 bases from J, the gap between germline ends came to 8 bases. The DNA for the CDR3 is TGTGCCAGCAGTTTAGAAGCTTTCTCCTACGAGCAGTACTTC. Its translation is CASSLEAFSYEQYF.

This CDR3 is CASSAGTGFTGELFF. The CDR3 coding sequence is TGTGCCAGCAGCGCCGGGACAGGGTTCACCGGGGAGCTGTTTTTT. The chain is built from TRBV7-3 and TRBJ2-2; 9 nucleotides match TRBD1. CDR1 and CDR2 from the germline V gene are SGHTA and FQGTGA. The junction had 5 bases not matched to a gene; V was cut back by 5 bases and J by 4 bases. The length of the CDR3 is 15 residues.

Only a few counts were recorded for this clonotype. This chain links TRBV5-1 with TRBJ2-7; TRBD1 matches at 9 bases. Germline-derived CDR1 and CDR2 are SGHRS and YFSETQ. With 7 bases clipped from V and 3 bases from J, the junction kept 5 bases outside the gene matches. The CDR3 contains 13 residues. In DNA form, the CDR3 reads TGCGCCAGCGGAACGGGACAGGGCTACGAGCAGTACTTC. Its translation is CASGTGQGYEQYF.

The chain has TRBV19 and TRBJ2-4, with D perhaps matching TRBD1 (6 bases). The CDR3 is 15 amino acids. Deletions cut 6 bases from V and 3 bases from J, with 15 bases between. The V gene's germline CDR1 is LNHDA and CDR2 SQIVND (reference sequence). Here the CDR3 reads CASSGTAGVKNIQYF. The CDR3 bases are TGTGCCAGTAGCGGGACCGCAGGGGTCAAAAACATTCAGTACTTC.

Here the CDR3 DNA reads TGTGCCAGCAGTTACTCGAGCGGGTTTGAGTCCTACGAGCAGTACTTC. Protein sequence: CASSYSSGFESYEQYF. The chain joins TRBV6-5 to TRBJ2-7; D may be TRBD2 (6 bases). CDR1 and CDR2 from the germline V gene are MNHEY and SVGAGI. The CDR3 contains 16 residues. V gave up 0 bases and J gave up 1 base, with 13 bases separating them.

In this sample, this clonotype turned up once. A read error may explain this, as a much larger clone is one base away. V is TRBV11-2 and J is TRBJ2-2; 9 positions agree with TRBD1. The CDR3 loop spans 14 amino acids. Germline CDR1 SGHAT, CDR2 FQNNGV. With 4 bases clipped from V and 7 bases from J, the junction kept 4 bases outside the gene matches. CDR3 region: CASSSTGGCGELFF. Here the CDR3 DNA reads TGTGCCAGCAGCTCTACAGGGGGCTGCGGGGAGCTGTTTTTT.

This clonotype was seen a few times. The genes are TRBV9 and TRBJ1-4; 9 nucleotides line up with TRBD1. Germline V gives CDR1 SGDLS, CDR2 YYNGEE. The CDR3 is made up of 15 amino acids. Losses at the gene ends were 3 bases for V and 8 bases for J; bases not matched to a gene: 8. CDR3 sequence reads: CASSARDRVSEKLFF. The CDR3 nucleotides are TGTGCCAGCAGCGCCCGGGACAGGGTGAGCGAAAAACTGTTTTTT.

This chain uses TRBV27 with TRBJ1-2, with TRBD1 matching 11 bases. Germline CDR1 and CDR2: MNHEY and SMNVEV (reference sequence). Trimming cost V 7 bases and J 8 bases; bases outside gene matches: 9. The CDR3 is 14 residues long. CDR3 DNA sequence: TGTGCCAGCACCCCTCTGGGACAGGGGGGGGGCTACACCTTC. Amino acids: CASTPLGQGGGYTF.

This clonotype was detected ten times or more. This rearrangement joins TRBV9 to TRBJ1-4; TRBD1 might be the D (5 bases). V dropped 4 bases and J dropped 0 bases, with 13 bases sitting between them. Germline values: CDR1 SGDLS, CDR2 YYNGEE. This CDR3 has 16 residues. CDR3 in amino acids: CASSSLGGATNEKLFF. CDR3 sequence (DNA): TGTGCCAGCAGCTCCCTTGGGGGAGCAACTAATGAAAAACTGTTTTTT.

This clonotype appeared a few times. The rearrangement joins TRBV19 to TRBJ1-1; D remains unclear. The CDR3 consists of 14 residues. The germline CDR1 and CDR2 sequences are LNHDA and SQIVND (reference sequence). V was pared by 3 bases and J by 7 bases, with 15 bases between. CDR3 in DNA: TGTGCCAGTAGTATGGATCGGGCCTCGGGTGAAGCTTTCTTT. Its translation: CASSMDRASGEAFF.

This clonotype was seen at least ten times. The chain employs TRBV20-1 and TRBJ2-1, with 11 positions matching TRBD2. The V and J ends lost 1 base and 9 bases, in that order; junction bases with no gene match: 5. Looked up from germline, CDR1 is DFQATT and CDR2 is SNEGSKA (reference sequence). This CDR3 spans 14 amino acids. CDR3 loop: CSARVLAGGSEQFF. Here the CDR3 DNA reads TGCAGTGCTAGAGTTCTAGCGGGAGGATCTGAGCAGTTCTTC.